The 26 T cell receptor beta chains in this list originate from one sample, sequenced in a study of blood T cells in healthy people across ages (dated by TCRdb to between 2015 and 2016). Receptors were amplified or captured by 5' RACE. Sequencer: Illumina HiSeq 2500. The second PCR ran for about 6 to 12 cycles and used a J-beta primer mix along with a sample-barcoded 5' primer. TCRdb reran the public reads through fastp at Q25 and MiXCR, keeping productive beta chains. For every CDR3 protein sequence, its rows merge into one entry that carries the most common genes and DNA. This sample comprises about 590,000 distinct CDR3 sequences, around 31% of them detected only once. Around 16% of the sample lies in the top ten. Material: blood. The receptors shown here come from a woman of 80 years or more in good health.

The CDR3 coding sequence is TGTGCCTGGAGTGCCAAGTATAGCAATCAGCCCCAGCATTTT. Translating it yields CAWSAKYSNQPQHF. The rearrangement links TRBV30 to TRBJ1-5, with no clear D. CDR3 length: 14 residues. Germline lookup yields CDR1 GTSNPN and CDR2 SVGIG (reference sequence). V dropped 1 base and J dropped 0 bases, with 7 bases sitting between them.

On this clonotype itself: A much larger clone is a single base away; this may be a read error. The J gene is TRBJ1-2, the V gene TRBV7-2; perhaps TRBD1 as D (6 bases). Germline V gives CDR1 SGHTA, CDR2 FQGNSA. The CDR3 is made up of 14 amino acids. Trimming left V 5 bases short and J 4 bases short, with 14 bases between. The CDR3 DNA follows: TGTGCCAGCAGCCCCCCTGGGGGCTGCTATGGCTACACCTTC. This sequence encodes CASSPPGGCYGYTF. The full variable domain, its missing parts supplied by reference TRBV7-2 and TRBJ1-2, is GAGVSQSPSNKVTEKGKDVELRCDPISGHTALYWYRQSLGQGLEFLIYFQGNSAPDKSGLPSDRFSAERTGGSVSTLTIQRTQQEDSAVYLCASSPPGGCYGYTFGSGTRLTVV.

This clonotype showed up just a few times. The rearrangement joins TRBV29-1 to TRBJ2-2; 9 nucleotides align to TRBD2. The V gene end was trimmed by 1 base and the J gene end by 6 bases; junction bases not matched to a gene: 6. This CDR3 contains 15 residues. Germline V gives CDR1 SQVTM, CDR2 ANQGSEA. CDR3 nucleotide sequence: TGCAGCGTTGAAGTACCCAGCGGGGGGCCCGGGGAGCTGTTTTTT. Translated, it gives CSVEVPSGGPGELFF.

This clonotype showed up just a few times. Just one base apart from a much larger clone, this may be a read error. The V and J genes are TRBV20-1 and TRBJ2-7; weak D call: TRBD2 (6 bases). The length of the CDR3 is 11 residues. Per germline, CDR1 DFQATT and CDR2 SNEGSKA (reference sequence). The CDR3: CRASAYGEQYF. CDR3 nucleotide sequence: TGCAGGGCTAGCGCCTACGGGGAGCAGTACTTC.

This chain connects TRBV19 to TRBJ1-1; a possible D gene is TRBD1 (6 bases). The length of the CDR3 is 15 residues. Germline lookup yields CDR1 LNHDA and CDR2 SQIVND (reference sequence). Trimming shortened V by 10 bases and J by 1 base, and 19 bases separated the two germline ends. The DNA of the CDR3 is TGTGCCACCTCTGCTGGACAGACGCGGAACACTGAAGCTTTCTTT. Its protein product is CATSAGQTRNTEAFF.

This clonotype has more than one count but fewer than ten. The CDR3 protein is CASSRGGDGGRMYTF. In nucleotides, the CDR3 is TGTGCCAGCAGCCGAGGGGGGGACGGCGGCCGAATGTACACCTTC. The chain links TRBV6-5 to TRBJ1-2; D is perhaps TRBD1 (6 bases). V lost 6 bases and J lost 11, with 25 bases in between. There are 15 residues in the CDR3. The germline V gene has CDR1 MNHEY and CDR2 SVGAGI.

The V gene is TRBV6-2 or TRBV6-3, the J gene TRBJ2-7, with 10 bases fitting TRBD1. Trimming removed 4 bases from V and 2 bases from J; junction bases left unmatched: 5. The CDR3 is 15 amino acids. Germline CDR1 is MNHEY and CDR2 is SVGEGT. The DNA for the CDR3 is TGTGCCAGCAGTTTCGGACAGGGGGACCCCTACGAGCAGTACTTC. It codes for CASSFGQGDPYEQYF.

The gene calls are TRBV6-5 and TRBJ2-1, with 11 positions matching TRBD2. Trimming removed 7 bases from V and 4 bases from J; junction bases left unmatched: 3. CDR1 is MNHEY and CDR2 is SVGAGI in the germline V gene. CDR3 length: 14 residues. The CDR3 loop reads CASKLAGEYNEQFF. The CDR3 nucleotides are TGTGCCAGCAAACTAGCGGGGGAGTACAATGAGCAGTTCTTC.

This clonotype was recorded at least ten times. The chain has TRBV5-6 and TRBJ2-5; D is perhaps TRBD1 (5 bases). The CDR3 totals 14 residues. Trimming took 1 base from V and 4 from J, leaving 11 bases between them. From germline, CDR1 is SGHDT and CDR2 YYEEEE. CDR3: CASSLLLGRETQYF. In nucleotides, the CDR3 is TGTGCCAGCAGCTTGTTACTGGGGCGAGAGACCCAGTACTTC.

This clonotype was seen many times. The V and J genes are TRBV6-2 or TRBV6-3 and TRBJ2-3, with 9 bases aligning to TRBD2. The germline V gene encodes CDR1 MNHEY and CDR2 SVGEGT. V was pared by 6 bases and J by 2 bases, with 6 bases of the junction left unmatched. This CDR3 region has 15 residues. The CDR3 DNA reads as TGTGCCAGCAGCCGACTAGCGGCTCACACAGATACGCAGTATTTT. Translation gives CASSRLAAHTDTQYF.

This clonotype has a count of ten or more. The rearrangement joins TRBV5-5 to TRBJ2-1; D may be TRBD1 (6 bases). The CDR3 has 16 amino acids. V lost 3 bases and J 0 bases, leaving 13 bases between the germline ends. Germline V gene data show CDR1 as SGHKS and CDR2 as YYEKEE (reference sequence). The CDR3 nucleotides read TGTGCCAGCAGCTCTATGACAGGCAGCTCCTACAATGAGCAGTTCTTC. Translating it yields CASSSMTGSSYNEQFF. Full variable domain (remainder filled in from reference TRBV5-5 and TRBJ2-1): DAGVTQSPTHLIKTRGQQVTLRCSPISGHKSVSWYQQVLGQGPQFIFQYYEKEERGRGNFPDRFSARQFPNYSSELNVNALLLGDSALYLCASSSMTGSSYNEQFFGPGTRLTVL.

This clonotype was recorded a few times. This sequence joins TRBV30 and TRBJ1-1, with a weak D call TRBD1 (5 bases). Germline assignment: CDR1 GTSNPN and CDR2 SVGIG (reference sequence). The CDR3 length is 12 residues. Trimming cost V 1 base and J 6 bases, with 9 bases left between them. The CDR3 region has the DNA TGTGCCTGGAGTGGGGAGGGGTCTGAAGCTTTCTTT. It translates to CAWSGEGSEAFF.

This clonotype has a count of ten or more. The chain is built from TRBV7-2 and TRBJ2-4; the match to TRBD2 covers 9 bases. Looked up from germline, CDR1 is SGHTA and CDR2 is FQGNSA. V lost 1 base to trimming and J lost 5 bases; unmatched junction nucleotides: 15. The CDR3 sequence is 19 residues long. The CDR3 is CASSLELRGGLGSENIQYF. In nucleotides, the CDR3 is TGTGCCAGCAGCTTAGAATTGCGGGGGGGCCTTGGGTCCGAAAACATTCAGTACTTC.

Ten or more counts support this clonotype. Given a much more abundant clone one base away, this may be a read error. The chain links TRBV9 to TRBJ2-5; D is unresolved. Germline V gene lookup returns CDR1 SGDLS and CDR2 YYNGEE. The CDR3 contains 13 residues. Between the trimmed V and J ends, which lost 0 bases and 11 bases, there was a span of 14 bases. CDR3 in DNA: TGTGCCAGCAGCGTAGGTAGCTACAATGAGCAGTACTTC. It translates to CASSVGSYNEQYF.

Remarks on this clonotype: Mismatch with germline at one junction end may stem from a read error. The chain couples TRBV6-1 to TRBJ1-2; D is uncertain. Germline assignment: CDR1 MNHNS and CDR2 SASEGT. This CDR3 spans 14 amino acids. CDR3: CASSEGVVSYGYIF. The CDR3 coding sequence is TGTGCCAGCAGCGAAGGCGTTGTCTCCTATGGCTACATCTTC.

This clonotype was seen a few times. The chain uses TRBV7-9 and TRBJ2-1; D is unclear. Judging by the DNA end, TRBJ2-7 fits better; the J call may be wrong. Per germline, CDR1 SEHNR and CDR2 FQNEAQ (reference sequence). The CDR3 spans 16 residues. The CDR3 loop is CASSLGRSGSYNEQYF. The CDR3 DNA is TGTGCCAGCAGCTTAGGGCGGTCCGGCTCCTACAATGAGCAGTACTTC.

This clonotype was observed at least ten times. This rearrangement joins TRBV5-1 to TRBJ2-3, with a weak D call TRBD2 (5 bases). Deletions cut 4 bases from V and 6 bases from J, with 18 bases between. CDR3 length equals 15 residues. The V gene's germline CDR1 is SGHRS and CDR2 YFSETQ. The CDR3 here is CASSPVRLTGDTQYF. The CDR3 coding sequence is TGCGCCAGCAGCCCCGTTAGGCTCACGGGGGATACGCAGTATTTT.

This clonotype occurred many times. This chain joins TRBV11-2 and TRBJ2-1; 8 bases are a match to TRBD2. Germline values: CDR1 SGHAT, CDR2 FQNNGV. CDR3 length: 16 amino acids. J was trimmed by 6 bases and V by 8 bases; bases with no gene match: 15. CDR3 nucleotides: TGTGCCAGCGCAAGGAGGACGCTGACTAGCGTCAATGAGCAGTTCTTC. Protein sequence: CASARRTLTSVNEQFF.

This clonotype was seen just once. This CDR3 is CASSLGSGGGYTF. CDR3 sequence (DNA): TGTGCCAGCAGCTTAGGGTCAGGAGGCGGCTACACCTTC. The V and J genes are TRBV7-9 and TRBJ1-2; no firm D call. Germline CDR1 and CDR2: SEHNR and FQNEAQ (reference sequence). Trimming took off 1 base at V and 8 bases at J, with 11 bases between the two ends. CDR3 length: 13 amino acids.

This clonotype was detected only a few times. One base away lies a much larger clone, so this may be a sequencing read error. The rearrangement joins TRBV5-1 to TRBJ2-1, with D unclear. The J call may be wrong; the DNA end is better matched by TRBJ2-7. This CDR3 region has 15 residues. Germline values: CDR1 SGHRS, CDR2 YFSETQ. This chain's CDR3 is CASSSTDSSYNEQYF. The CDR3 DNA is TGCGCCAGCAGTTCGACGGATAGCTCCTACAATGAGCAGTACTTC.

About this clonotype: Being one base from a much bigger clone, this may be a read error. The chain combines TRBV5-1 with TRBJ2-5; D is unclear. Germline V gives CDR1 SGHRS, CDR2 YFSETQ. This CDR3 region has 15 residues. CDR3: CAGSAVQFPRETQYF. CDR3 DNA sequence: TGCGCCGGCAGCGCAGTTCAGTTCCCCCGGGAGACCCAGTACTTC.

Here the CDR3 reads CASSPPGQGQNTGELFF. The CDR3 DNA reads TGTGCCAGCAGTCCCCCGGGGCAGGGGCAGAACACCGGGGAGCTGTTTTTT. This chain joins TRBV6-1 and TRBJ2-2; a weak D match, TRBD1 (6 bases). Germline-derived CDR1 and CDR2 are MNHNS and SASEGT. Deletions cut 5 bases from V and 1 base from J, with 17 bases between. This CDR3 has 17 residues.

The chain has TRBV20-1 and TRBJ1-1; D might be TRBD1 (5 bases). The CDR3 extends over 14 amino acids. V was pared by 4 bases and J by 0 bases, with 12 bases between. Germline lookup yields CDR1 DFQATT and CDR2 SNEGSKA (reference sequence). DNA of the CDR3: TGCAGTGCTACCGTGGGACGTTTGAACACTGAAGCTTTCTTT. It translates to CSATVGRLNTEAFF.

This clonotype has more than one count but fewer than ten. The chain joins TRBV19 to TRBJ2-7; 8 nucleotides match TRBD2. Germline V gene data show CDR1 as LNHDA and CDR2 as SQIVND (reference sequence). CDR3 size: 18 residues. V dropped 1 base and J dropped 3; count of bases not matched to a gene: 14. The CDR3 bases are TGTGCCAGTAGTATAGGGTACCCCAACAGCGGGGGCCTCTACGAGCAGTACTTC. As protein: CASSIGYPNSGGLYEQYF.

Of note for this clonotype: Being one base from a much bigger clone, this may be a read error. This chain links TRBV6-1 with TRBJ2-3, with 9 bases identical to TRBD2. The CDR3 covers 18 residues. Looked up from germline, CDR1 is MNHNS and CDR2 is SASEGT. The CDR3 reads CASSVGGAGGSYTDTRYF. The CDR3 coding sequence is TGTGCCAGCAGTGTAGGGGGAGCGGGGGGTTCCTACACAGATACGCGGTATTTT.

In its sample, this clonotype was seen many times. This rearrangement joins TRBV12-3 or TRBV12-4 to TRBJ2-7; D gene unclear. Trimming left V 11 bases short and J 0 bases short, with 17 bases between. The CDR3 length is 14 residues. CDR3 DNA sequence: TGTGCCTCTGGCGGCCTCCGAAGCTCCTACGAGCAGTACTTC. Its translation: CASGGLRSSYEQYF.